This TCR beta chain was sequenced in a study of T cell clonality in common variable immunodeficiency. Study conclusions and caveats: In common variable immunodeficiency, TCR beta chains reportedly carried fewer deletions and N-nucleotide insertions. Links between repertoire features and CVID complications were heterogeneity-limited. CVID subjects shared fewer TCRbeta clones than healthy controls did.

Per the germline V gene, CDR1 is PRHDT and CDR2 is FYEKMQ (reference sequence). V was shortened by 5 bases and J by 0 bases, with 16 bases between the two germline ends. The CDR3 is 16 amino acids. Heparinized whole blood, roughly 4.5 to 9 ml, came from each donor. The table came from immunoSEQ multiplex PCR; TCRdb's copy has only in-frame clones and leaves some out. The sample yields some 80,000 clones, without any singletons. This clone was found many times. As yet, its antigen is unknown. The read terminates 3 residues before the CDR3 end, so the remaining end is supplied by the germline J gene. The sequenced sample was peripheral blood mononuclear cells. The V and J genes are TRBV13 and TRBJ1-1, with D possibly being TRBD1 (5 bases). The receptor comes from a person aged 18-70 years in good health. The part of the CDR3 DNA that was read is TGTGCCAGCAGCCATCGTAGGGGCAACATGAACACTGAA. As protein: CASSHRRGNMNTE. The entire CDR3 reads CASSHRRGNMNTEAFF.